This record looks at one T cell receptor (beta chain) sequence and its context. Its matching antigen is unknown. Clones were sequenced by immunoSEQ multiplex PCR, and TCRdb holds only the in-frame ones, with some missing. The table has more than 9,500 clones, under 80% seen once. Germline CDR1 reads SEHNR; CDR2 reads FQNEAQ (reference sequence). The V and J ends lost 2 bases and 0 bases, in that order; junction bases with no gene match: 4. This CDR3 has 16 residues. The record originates from a study of cytotoxic CD8 clonotypes in ibrutinib-treated CLL. Study details: After a median of around 68 months, around 15 patients stayed remitted and 12 progressed; responses had been partial in approximately 24 and complete in 2. The sample average was 255,043 productive templates and tens of thousands of productive rearrangements.

Notes on the study in general: At baseline, clonality was higher than in age-matched healthy donors and correlated with CD8+ counts. Contraction or stability on treatment characterized the public clonotypes, which were uncommon.

This receptor was identified in a human donor with chronic lymphocytic leukemia. The specimen comprised PBMCs, sampled before ibrutinib treatment. This rearrangement joins TRBV7-9 to TRBJ2-5, with 9 positions matching TRBD2. The DNA of the CDR3 is TGTGCCAGCAGCTTAATGGCTAGCGGGAACCAAGAGACCCAGTACTTC. Protein product: CASSLMASGNQETQYF.